One and the same sample provided the 17 T cell receptor beta chains below, sequenced in a study of STAT5B mutations in CD4+ large granular lymphocyte leukemia. The table came from immunoSEQ multiplex PCR; TCRdb's copy has only in-frame clones and leaves some out. The table includes fewer than 50,000 clones, 80% to 85% detected once. Sequencing was carried out using CD4+ T cells from blood buffy coats. The source of these receptors is a human donor in good health.

This clone was counted once. J is TRBJ1-4 and V is TRBV30; 7 bases are a match to TRBD1. Germline V gene lookup returns CDR1 GTSNPN and CDR2 SVGIG (reference sequence). This CDR3 is 15 amino acids long. V lost 3 bases to trimming and J lost 2 bases; unmatched junction nucleotides: 6. CDR3 sequence (DNA): TGTGCCTGGAGCGATGGACAGGCCACTAATGAAAAACTGTTTTTT. Its protein product is CAWSDGQATNEKLFF.

The chain carries TRBV13 and TRBJ2-7, with 10 bases identical to TRBD2. The germline gives CDR1 PRHDT, CDR2 FYEKMQ (reference sequence). V dropped 5 bases and J dropped 5; count of bases not matched to a gene: 12. The CDR3 is 16 residues long. The chain's CDR3 is CASSRRGSGGFHEQYF. DNA of the CDR3: TGTGCCAGCAGCCGTCGAGGTAGCGGGGGGTTCCACGAGCAGTACTTC.

The gene calls are TRBV4-1 and TRBJ2-1; tentatively, D is TRBD1 or TRBD2 (5 bases each). Germline CDR1 and CDR2: MGHRA and YSYEKL. V was trimmed by 0 bases and J by 9 bases, leaving 9 bases between them. The CDR3 is 13 amino acids. In nucleotides, the CDR3 is TGCGCCAGCAGCCAAGAGGGGGATGGTGAGCAGTTCTTC. Amino acids: CASSQEGDGEQFF.

This chain joins TRBV5-1 and TRBJ2-1, with 7 bases identical to TRBD2. V gave up 0 bases and J gave up 3 bases; unmatched junction bases: 3. Germline CDR1 reads SGHRS; CDR2 reads YFSETQ. The CDR3 runs to 15 residues. The CDR3 spells CASSLGLAVYNEQFF. CDR3 nucleotide sequence: TGCGCCAGCAGCTTGGGGCTAGCGGTCTACAATGAGCAGTTCTTC.

The chain employs TRBV13 and TRBJ1-3; TRBD1 is a possible D gene (5 bases). The V and J ends lost 2 bases and 0 bases respectively, with 11 bases between them. Germline CDR1 and CDR2: PRHDT and FYEKMQ (reference sequence). This CDR3 comprises 16 residues. In DNA, the CDR3 is TGTGCCAGCAGCTTAACTCGACAGTTCTCTGGAAACACCATATATTTT. Its protein is CASSLTRQFSGNTIYF.

This clone occurred once. The gene calls are TRBV6-6 and TRBJ2-7; 10 nucleotides agree with TRBD1. CDR1 and CDR2 from the germline V gene are MNHNY and SVGAGI (reference sequence). The V and J ends lost 5 bases and 6 bases, in that order; junction bases with no gene match: 1. The CDR3 extends over 12 amino acids. The CDR3 DNA reads as TGTGCCAGCAGTGACAGGGGGCGCGAGCAGTACTTC. It encodes CASSDRGREQYF.

This sequence joins TRBV6-5 and TRBJ1-5; no clear D. There are 12 residues in the CDR3. Per the germline V gene, CDR1 is MNHEY and CDR2 is SVGAGI. Trimming removed 5 bases at V and 9 bases at J, with 11 bases between. CDR3: CASSLAGGPQHF. DNA of the CDR3: TGTGCCAGCAGTCTCGCTGGAGGGCCCCAGCATTTT.

V gene TRBV10-3 combines with J gene TRBJ2-3; D is ambiguous. The CDR3 covers 15 residues. Between the trimmed V and J ends, which lost 3 bases and 2 bases, there was a span of 12 bases. Germline V gives CDR1 ENHRY, CDR2 SYGVKD. The CDR3 protein is CAISDRSRNTDTQYF. CDR3 sequence (DNA): TGTGCCATCAGTGACCGTAGCCGTAACACAGATACGCAGTATTTT.

The chain couples TRBV30 to TRBJ1-1; D is unresolved. The length of the CDR3 is 11 residues. Trimming removed 0 bases at V and 5 bases at J, with 4 bases between. Germline-derived CDR1 and CDR2 are GTSNPN and SVGIG (reference sequence). The CDR3 protein is CAWSVETEAFF. The DNA of the CDR3 is TGTGCCTGGAGTGTAGAGACTGAAGCTTTCTTT.

This chain connects TRBV29-1 to TRBJ1-6, with 10 bases matching TRBD1. CDR1 is SQVTM and CDR2 is ANQGSEA in the germline V gene. The length of the CDR3 is 14 residues. Trimming removed 6 bases from V and 6 bases from J; junction bases left unmatched: 5. This CDR3 reads CSVTGGGSNSPLHF. CDR3 in DNA: TGCAGCGTGACAGGGGGCGGGAGTAATTCACCCCTCCACTTT.

The gene calls are TRBV5-8 and TRBJ1-2; 12 nucleotides line up with TRBD1. CDR1 is SGHTS, CDR2 YDEGEE, per germline. This CDR3 comprises 17 residues. The V segment lost 3 bases and the J segment 1 base; nucleotides outside the gene matches: 7. CDR3 DNA: TGTGCCAGCAGCTCCCGGGACAGGGGGCGAAGTAACTATGGCTACACCTTC. Its protein product is CASSSRDRGRSNYGYTF. Together with reference TRBV5-8 and TRBJ1-2, the CDR3 gives the full variable domain: EAGVTQSPTHLIKTRGQQATLRCSPISGHTSVYWYQQALGLGLQFLLWYDEGEERNRGNFPPRFSGRQFPNYSSELNVNALELEDSALYLCASSSRDRGRSNYGYTFGSGTRLTVV.

J is TRBJ2-2 and V is TRBV10-2; D is ambiguous. This CDR3 region has 14 residues. Trimming removed 2 bases at V and 0 bases at J, with 4 bases between. Germline V CDR1 and CDR2: WSHSY, SAAADI. The CDR3 loop is CASSEGANTGELFF. The CDR3 coding sequence is TGCGCCAGCAGTGAGGGGGCGAACACCGGGGAGCTGTTTTTT.

The chain employs TRBV6-5 and TRBJ2-7; 7 bases map to TRBD1. The CDR3 has 15 residues. The germline V gene encodes CDR1 MNHEY and CDR2 SVGAGI. V trimming: 5 bases; J trimming: 2 bases; junction bases outside the gene matches: 9. The CDR3 region is CASSKGAGRAYEQYF. CDR3 sequence (DNA): TGTGCCAGCAGTAAGGGGGCAGGGCGTGCCTACGAGCAGTACTTC.

This clone was detected a few times. This chain uses TRBV6-1 with TRBJ1-1, with no clear D. With 2 bases removed from V and 8 bases from J, the gap between germline ends came to 12 bases. This CDR3 region has 13 residues. CDR1 and CDR2 from the germline V gene are MNHNS and SASEGT. CDR3 in amino acids: CASSEQASREAFF. For the CDR3, the DNA is TGTGCCAGCAGTGAACAGGCCTCTAGAGAAGCTTTCTTT.

The chain employs TRBV6-6 and TRBJ1-3; D unclear. The CDR3 sequence is 15 residues long. V dropped 5 bases and J dropped 0 bases, with 11 bases sitting between them. Per germline, CDR1 MNHNY and CDR2 SVGAGI (reference sequence). The chain's CDR3 is CASSPPGISGNTIYF. The CDR3 nucleotides are TGTGCCAGCAGTCCCCCGGGAATCTCTGGAAACACCATATATTTT.

The chain uses TRBV6-1 and TRBJ2-1; 8 nucleotides align to TRBD2. After removal of 7 bases from V and 6 bases from J, the junction contained 8 bases not matched to a gene. The CDR3 contains 14 residues. Germline V gene data show CDR1 as MNHNS and CDR2 as SASEGT. The CDR3 region is CASILAGRANEQFF. CDR3 nucleotides: TGTGCCAGCATCCTAGCGGGCCGTGCCAATGAGCAGTTCTTC.

The genes are TRBV10-2 and TRBJ2-3, with 10 bases identical to TRBD2. Germline CDR1 and CDR2: WSHSY and SAAADI. The CDR3 runs to 12 residues. Trimming removed 7 bases from V and 5 bases from J; junction bases left unmatched: 0. CDR3 coding DNA: TGCGCCAGCACTAGCGGGAGAGATACGCAGTATTTT. It translates to CASTSGRDTQYF.